What follows are 3 T cell receptor beta chains derived from one specimen sequenced in a study of cytomegalovirus exposure and HLA in healthy donors (TCRdb year 2017). The method was the immunoSEQ multiplex PCR assay. For the multiplex PCR, a mixture combining 60 forward primers for TCR Vbeta segments and 13 reverse primers for TCR Jbeta segments was used. Not all clones reach the TCRdb copy of this immuneACCESS table, which keeps in-frame sequences only. Checked studies attribute under half of the gap to unresolved V genes and leave the rest unexplained. Across this sample there are around 110,000 clones, with around 10% seen only once. The top ten clonotypes cover less than 4% of the sample. Sequencing used PBMCs. These receptors all stem from a man aged 25-45 years in good health and CMV-seronegative.

There are a few counts of this clone. As DNA, the CDR3 is TGTGCCAGCAGTACCGACAGGGGCGGTCAGCCCCAGCATTTT. This translates into CASSTDRGGQPQHF. This chain joins TRBV6-5 and TRBJ1-5; TRBD1 agrees at 8 bases. V was pared by 5 bases and J by 6 bases, with 6 bases of the junction left unmatched. The CDR3 sequence is 14 residues long. CDR1 and CDR2 from the germline V gene are MNHEY and SVGAGI.

Comments on this clone: One end of the junction does not line up with germline, which may come from a read error. The genes are TRBV5-4 and TRBJ2-1; 8 bases match TRBD2. CDR3 length equals 16 residues. The germline V gene has CDR1 SGHNT and CDR2 YYREEE (reference sequence). The chain's CDR3 is CASSLAGGVGYNEQFF. The DNA for the CDR3 is TGTGCCAGCAGTTTGGCGGGGGGAGTGGGATACAATGAGCAGTTCTTC. The complete variable domain, with remaining parts taken from reference TRBV5-4 and TRBJ2-1, reads ETGVTQSPTHLIKTRGQQVTLRCSSQSGHNTVSWYQQALGQGPQFIFQYYREEENGRGNFPPRFSGLQFPNYSSELNVNALELDDSALYLCASSLAGGVGYNEQFFGPGTRLTVL.

V gene TRBV11-2 combines with J gene TRBJ1-2; the match to TRBD1 covers 7 bases. Germline loops: CDR1 SGHAT, CDR2 FQNNGV. J lost 5 bases, V lost 5 bases, and 11 bases had no gene match. The CDR3 is 15 residues long. In nucleotides, the CDR3 is TGTGCCAGCAGCCTAGGACAGGCTGAACTTTATGGCTACACCTTC. Protein product: CASSLGQAELYGYTF.